This T cell receptor beta chain comes out of a study of cytomegalovirus exposure and HLA in healthy donors. It was with 60 Vbeta and 13 Jbeta primers that the PCR ran. Here immunoSEQ multiplex PCR was the method, and the copy in TCRdb shows in-frame clones only, minus some. The profile shows 120,000 or so clones, over 70% of them singletons. V dropped 2 bases and J dropped 0 bases, with 8 bases sitting between them. CDR3 length: 15 amino acids. Germline CDR1 reads SGDLS; CDR2 reads YYNGEE. Input material: PBMCs. This clonotype originated in a female donor in good health and CMV-seronegative. The chain combines TRBV9 with TRBJ2-2; D may be TRBD2 (5 bases). CDR3: CASSVAGANTGELFF. CDR3 in DNA: TGTGCCAGCAGCGTCGCCGGGGCGAACACCGGGGAGCTGTTTTTT.